These 17 T cell receptor beta chains were all obtained from the same sample, sequenced in a study of T-cell memory formation after mild COVID-19. TCRdb ran MiXCR on the 5' RACE reads and lists one entry per CDR3 protein. The repertoire holds hundreds of thousands of distinct CDR3 sequences, with 15% to 20% as singletons. Sequencing used PBMCs or a T cell subset sorted from them (not recorded which). The receptors here all came from a man younger than 35 who had mild COVID-19 (a few samples of this study predate the infection). Cell type and time point are not known.

The rearrangement joins TRBV5-1 to TRBJ2-3; 15 nucleotides match TRBD2. The CDR3 is 19 amino acids. V shed 0 bases and J 0 bases; nucleotides not matched to a gene: 5. Germline values: CDR1 SGHRS, CDR2 YFSETQ. The CDR3 here is CASSLVWTSGGGSTDTQYF. Written as DNA, the CDR3 is TGCGCCAGCAGCTTGGTATGGACTAGCGGGGGGGGAAGCACAGATACGCAGTATTTT.

This clonotype has just a few counts. The CDR3 nucleotides read TGTGCCAGCAGCTTAGTGGCCGGGACCGTTGAGACCCAGTACTTC. Residues: CASSLVAGTVETQYF. The chain couples TRBV11-2 to TRBJ2-5, with D perhaps TRBD1 or TRBD2 (5 bases each). This CDR3 has 15 amino acids. V was trimmed by 1 base and J by 5 bases, leaving 14 bases between them. Germline V gene lookup returns CDR1 SGHAT and CDR2 FQNNGV. Full variable domain (rest looked up from reference TRBV11-2 and TRBJ2-5): EAGVAQSPRYKIIEKRQSVAFWCNPISGHATLYWYQQILGQGPKLLIQFQNNGVVDDSQLPKDRFSAERLKGVDSTLKIQPAKLEDSAVYLCASSLVAGTVETQYFGPGTRLLVL.

This clonotype was observed a handful of times. The chain couples TRBV6-6 to TRBJ2-1; 7 bases match TRBD2. Germline V gene lookup returns CDR1 MNHNY and CDR2 SVGAGI (reference sequence). The CDR3 spans 14 residues. Germline trimming cut 5 bases from V and 9 bases from J; bases unmatched to any gene: 10. In DNA form, the CDR3 reads TGTGCCAGCAGTCAAGGTGGGGGGGGAATTGAGCAGTTCTTC. Protein: CASSQGGGGIEQFF.

This clonotype appeared a few times. The CDR3 loop is CASITRTVNTEAFF. CDR3 DNA sequence: TGTGCCAGCATTACTCGGACAGTCAACACTGAAGCTTTCTTT. V gene TRBV28 combines with J gene TRBJ1-1; D possibly corresponds to TRBD1 (6 bases). Germline CDR1 and CDR2: MDHEN and SYDVKM. The CDR3 is made up of 14 amino acids. Trimming removed 7 bases at V and 2 bases at J, with 14 bases between. The full variable domain, completed using reference TRBV28 and TRBJ1-1, is DVKVTQSSRYLVKRTGEKVFLECVQDMDHENMFWYRQDPGLGLRLIYFSYDVKMKEKGDIPEGYSVSREKKERFSLILESASTNQTSMYLCASITRTVNTEAFFGQGTRLTVV.

This clonotype has more than one count but fewer than ten. The DNA of the CDR3 is TGCAGCGTCAATCAGGATACGCAGTATTTT. Translating it yields CSVNQDTQYF. The chain joins TRBV29-1 to TRBJ2-3; no clear D gene. The CDR3 sequence is 10 residues long. The V and J ends lost 6 bases and 6 bases respectively, with 7 bases between them. The germline V gene has CDR1 SQVTM and CDR2 ANQGSEA.

This clonotype was seen only a few times. This chain joins TRBV7-6 and TRBJ2-1, with TRBD2 matching 12 bases. The CDR3 consists of 15 residues. J gave up 6 bases and V 3 bases, and 3 bases lay outside the gene matches. Germline V gives CDR1 SGHVS, CDR2 FNYEAQ. CDR3 protein: CASSFPTSGGNEQFF. The CDR3 bases are TGTGCCAGCAGCTTTCCGACTAGCGGGGGCAATGAGCAGTTCTTC.

V and J are TRBV7-2 and TRBJ2-5, with D unresolved. There are 15 residues in the CDR3. The ends were cut back, 1 base at V and 0 bases at J, with 9 bases in the middle. CDR1 SGHTA and CDR2 FQGNSA come from the germline V gene. The CDR3 bases are TGTGCCAGCAGCTTAGGGGTAGGGTACCAAGAGACCCAGTACTTC. The encoded protein is CASSLGVGYQETQYF. Filled out from reference TRBV7-2 and TRBJ2-5, the complete variable domain reads GAGVSQSPSNKVTEKGKDVELRCDPISGHTALYWYRQSLGQGLEFLIYFQGNSAPDKSGLPSDRFSAERTGGSVSTLTIQRTQQEDSAVYLCASSLGVGYQETQYFGPGTRLLVL.

The CDR3 is CASNPTLQPQHF. The CDR3 DNA sequence: TGTGCCAGCAACCCGACACTGCAGCCCCAGCATTTT. The chain uses TRBV28 and TRBJ1-5; D remains unclear. The CDR3 length is 12 residues. V lost 7 bases, J lost 7 bases, and 11 bases lay in between. Germline loops: CDR1 MDHEN, CDR2 SYDVKM.

In this sample, this clonotype turned up a few times. V usage is TRBV11-2 and J usage is TRBJ2-5; 8 nucleotides align to TRBD2. CDR1 SGHAT and CDR2 FQNNGV come from the germline V gene. V gave up 3 bases and J gave up 3 bases; unmatched junction bases: 3. The CDR3 covers 14 residues. The CDR3 nucleotides are TGTGCCAGCAGCTTTCGGGGGGGGAAAGAGACCCAGTACTTC. Its translation is CASSFRGGKETQYF.

This clonotype came up a few times. The chain links TRBV3-1 to TRBJ1-2, with D uncertain. Germline V lookup: CDR1 LGHDT, CDR2 YNNKEL (reference sequence). CDR3 length: 13 amino acids. V was pared by 6 bases and J by 3 bases, with 11 bases between. Here the CDR3 reads CASRSGWDYGYTF. In nucleotides, the CDR3 is TGTGCCAGCAGGAGCGGTTGGGACTATGGCTACACCTTC. The variable domain in full, completed from reference TRBV3-1 and TRBJ1-2, reads DTAVSQTPKYLVTQMGNDKSIKCEQNLGHDTMYWYKQDSKKFLKIMFSYNNKELIINETVPNRFSPKSPDKAHLNLHINSLELGDSAVYFCASRSGWDYGYTFGSGTRLTVV.

This clonotype was seen only a few times. The J gene is TRBJ2-1, the V gene TRBV20-1, with unresolved D. CDR1 DFQATT and CDR2 SNEGSKA come from the germline V gene (reference sequence). V shed 7 bases and J shed 6 bases, with 7 bases lying between them. This CDR3 is built from 10 residues. CDR3 amino acids: CSGYVNEQFF. The CDR3 bases are TGCAGTGGGTATGTCAATGAGCAGTTCTTC.

The gene calls are TRBV7-9 and TRBJ2-1; perhaps TRBD1 as D (6 bases). Looked up from germline, CDR1 is SEHNR and CDR2 is FQNEAQ (reference sequence). The CDR3 totals 16 residues. V lost 5 bases, J lost 0 bases, and 14 bases lay in between. CDR3 residues: CASSRTVTSSYNEQFF. Here the CDR3 DNA reads TGTGCCAGCAGCAGGACAGTTACGAGCTCCTACAATGAGCAGTTCTTC.

This clonotype showed up just a few times. The J gene is TRBJ2-6, the V gene TRBV20-1; 9 bases are a match to TRBD1. Germline CDR1 is DFQATT and CDR2 is SNEGSKA (reference sequence). J was trimmed by 4 bases and V by 6 bases; bases with no gene match: 10. The CDR3 is 16 residues long. The CDR3 region has the DNA TGCAGTGCCCTCGGACAGGGGAGCTCAGGGGCCAACGTCCTGACTTTC. It codes for CSALGQGSSGANVLTF.

The chain employs TRBV12-3 or TRBV12-4 and TRBJ2-4; perhaps TRBD2 as D (7 bases). V shed 1 base and J shed 8 bases, with 12 bases lying between them. There are 14 residues in the CDR3. The CDR3 sequence: CASSLVGGADIQYF. CDR3 coding DNA: TGTGCCAGCAGTTTAGTGGGGGGGGCAGACATTCAGTACTTC.

This clonotype was counted a few times. The chain recombines TRBV10-3 with TRBJ2-3; 11 bases are shared with TRBD2. CDR1 and CDR2 from the germline V gene are ENHRY and SYGVKD. This CDR3 has 17 amino acids. Trimming cost V 3 bases and J 2 bases; bases outside gene matches: 7. In nucleotides, the CDR3 is TGTGCCATCAGTGAAGCCGCTAGCGGGGGGAACACAGATACGCAGTATTTT. As protein: CAISEAASGGNTDTQYF.

The chain combines TRBV15 with TRBJ2-3, with 11 nucleotides matching TRBD2. The CDR3 is 18 amino acids. J gave up 1 base and V 3 bases, and 9 bases lay outside the gene matches. CDR1 and CDR2 from the germline V gene are LNHNV and YYDKDF (reference sequence). The CDR3 sequence: CATSRLAGGPSGTDTQYF. The CDR3 DNA reads as TGTGCCACCAGCAGGCTAGCGGGGGGTCCGTCAGGCACAGATACGCAGTATTTT.

This clonotype appeared many times. This sequence joins TRBV5-4 and TRBJ2-3; 9 positions agree with TRBD2. The CDR3 loop spans 15 amino acids. Germline values: CDR1 SGHNT, CDR2 YYREEE (reference sequence). V was clipped by 2 bases and J by 3 bases; unmatched bases: 4. The CDR3 DNA is TGTGCCAGCAGCTTAGGGCTAGCGGGGACAGATACGCAGTATTTT. Translating gives CASSLGLAGTDTQYF.